One sample yielded the 11 T cell receptor beta chains listed below, sequenced in a study of CD8 T cells in Susac syndrome. Random hexamers were used to reverse transcribe the RNA input (0.5 to 1 ug). TCRdb passed the immunoSEQ multiplex PCR reads through MiXCR, listing each CDR3 protein once. The repertoire has 65,000 to 75,000 distinct CDR3 sequences, 95% of them found once; the top ten carry 0.24%. Sequenced input: CD8+ T cells from PBMCs. Receptors were obtained from a human donor in good health.

The rearrangement joins TRBV3-1 to TRBJ2-5, with D maybe TRBD1 (6 bases). Germline V CDR1 and CDR2: LGHDT, YNNKEL (reference sequence). The CDR3 extends over 17 amino acids. The V end was cut by 0 bases, the J end by 2 bases, with 16 bases between. The CDR3 bases are TGTGCCAGCAGCCAAGAGATTCGGACAGTATTTCAAGAGACCCAGTACTTC. Protein: CASSQEIRTVFQETQYF.

This clonotype was detected once. The chain links TRBV6-5 to TRBJ2-5; D remains unclear. The germline CDR1 and CDR2 sequences are MNHEY and SVGAGI. With 1 base removed from V and 5 bases from J, the gap between germline ends came to 11 bases. This CDR3 is 14 amino acids long. CDR3 amino acids: CASSYLGTGETQYF. The DNA for the CDR3 is TGTGCCAGCAGTTACTTGGGCACTGGGGAGACCCAGTACTTC.

The gene calls are TRBV24-1 and TRBJ2-1, with D maybe TRBD2 (6 bases). Germline CDR1 reads KGHDR; CDR2 reads SFDVKD. V lost 6 bases and J lost 5, with 13 bases in between. The CDR3 consists of 14 residues. Here the CDR3 reads CATSPGAGNNEQFF. The CDR3 region has the DNA TGTGCCACCAGTCCTGGGGCGGGGAACAATGAGCAGTTCTTC.

J is TRBJ2-7 and V is TRBV3-1, with D perhaps TRBD1 (6 bases). V was shortened by 0 bases and J by 5 bases, with 17 bases between the two germline ends. Germline V lookup: CDR1 LGHDT, CDR2 YNNKEL (reference sequence). This CDR3 is built from 16 residues. This CDR3 reads CASSQEMVNRANEQYF. For the CDR3, the DNA is TGTGCCAGCAGCCAAGAAATGGTTAACAGGGCAAACGAGCAGTACTTC.

DNA for the CDR3: TGCGCCAGCAGCCCAAACCCGGGGGGCAGTGGGTATGGCTACACCTTC. Protein: CASSPNPGGSGYGYTF. The chain carries TRBV4-3 and TRBJ1-2; D is perhaps TRBD1 (6 bases). Germline-derived CDR1 and CDR2 are LGHNA and YSLEER. The V and J ends lost 4 bases and 5 bases respectively, with 20 bases between them. CDR3 length: 16 residues.

V usage is TRBV5-6 and J usage is TRBJ2-5, with D maybe TRBD1 (6 bases). The germline CDR1 and CDR2 sequences are SGHDT and YYEEEE. CDR3 length equals 13 residues. V lost 4 bases and J lost 4, with 11 bases in between. The CDR3, as DNA: TGTGCCAGCAGCACAGGGTTCGCAGAGACCCAGTACTTC. Translating gives CASSTGFAETQYF.

This sequence joins TRBV20-1 and TRBJ1-1, with unresolved D. The CDR3 contains 12 residues. Germline V gene data show CDR1 as DFQATT and CDR2 as SNEGSKA (reference sequence). V lost 3 bases, J lost 1 base, and 6 bases lay in between. The CDR3 region has the DNA TGCAGTGCTAGGATGGAGAACACTGAAGCTTTCTTT. As protein: CSARMENTEAFF.

This clonotype was counted once. The CDR3 sequence: CASSLLWGSGETQYF. The CDR3 region has the DNA TGTGCCAGCAGTTTACTGTGGGGTAGCGGGGAGACCCAGTACTTC. V and J are TRBV28 and TRBJ2-5, with 7 bases matching TRBD2. The germline V gene encodes CDR1 MDHEN and CDR2 SYDVKM. The CDR3 totals 15 residues. After removal of 2 bases from V and 5 bases from J, the junction contained 8 bases not matched to a gene.

This clonotype was counted once. The CDR3 nucleotides are TGTGCCACCCGGAGGGGTTCGGTAGCAGATACGCAGTATTTT. Its protein product is CATRRGSVADTQYF. The V gene is TRBV6-4, the J gene TRBJ2-3; TRBD2 might be the D (6 bases). V was pared by 10 bases and J by 4 bases, with 18 bases between. This CDR3 region has 14 residues. The V gene's germline CDR1 is MRHNA and CDR2 SNTAGT.

This chain links TRBV7-6 with TRBJ1-1, with TRBD1 as a possible D gene (6 bases). Germline CDR1 and CDR2: SGHVS and FNYEAQ. CDR3 length equals 13 residues. Deletions cut 11 bases from V and 5 bases from J, with 18 bases between. The CDR3 region has the DNA TGTGCCTCCCAGGGGCGTGAGGGTACTGAAGCTTTCTTT. This codes for CASQGREGTEAFF.

This clonotype was counted a single time. This rearrangement joins TRBV6-1 to TRBJ1-5, with 9 bases that match TRBD1. Trimming removed 8 bases from V and 0 bases from J; junction bases left unmatched: 2. CDR1 and CDR2 (germline): MNHNS, SASEGT. The CDR3 runs to 14 residues. The chain's CDR3 is CASWDRASNQPQHF. The CDR3 DNA is TGTGCCAGCTGGGACAGGGCTAGCAATCAGCCCCAGCATTTT.